This T cell receptor (beta chain) came from a study of T cell changes during pregnancy in multiple sclerosis. Clones were sequenced by immunoSEQ multiplex PCR, and TCRdb holds only the in-frame ones, with some missing. The sample holds more than 55,000 clones, roughly 90% seen once. Trimming pared 1 base from V and 11 bases from J, leaving 15 bases between. Germline assignment: CDR1 SGHRS and CDR2 YFSETQ. The CDR3 extends over 13 amino acids. This TCR derives from a female donor in good health, enrolled as a control in a pregnancy study. The material was peripheral blood, obtained in the first trimester of pregnancy. This chain joins TRBV5-1 and TRBJ1-1; D is uncertain. In DNA, the CDR3 is TGCGCCAGCAGCTTGACAACTTCAGGTGAGGCTTTCTTT. Translation gives CASSLTTSGEAFF.